The 14 T cell receptor beta chains below were found in one sample sequenced in a study of molecular identifiers for immune sequencing clone quantification. TCRdb re-called the PCR reads with MiXCR, one entry per CDR3 protein. Here the sample spans 460,000 or so distinct CDR3 sequences, 20% to 25% being singletons. Material: naive CD8+ T cells from blood, with Jurkat cell RNA spiked in. Subset noted: FACS-sorted CD8+CD4-CCR7+CD45RA+ naive T cells. The receptor set was obtained from a human donor in good health. Some libraries in this study had Jurkat cell RNA spiked in.

The chain carries TRBV5-1 and TRBJ1-6; TRBD1 is a possible D gene (5 bases). V was clipped by 2 bases and J by 4 bases, with 13 bases between them. The CDR3 totals 16 residues. Germline CDR1 SGHRS, CDR2 YFSETQ. CDR3 DNA: TGCGCCAGCAGCTTTGGCCGGGACGCGTATAATTCACCCCTCCACTTT. Protein: CASSFGRDAYNSPLHF. The full variable domain, completed using reference TRBV5-1 and TRBJ1-6, is KAGVTQTPRYLIKTRGQQVTLSCSPISGHRSVSWYQQTPGQGLQFLFEYFSETQRNKGNFPGRFSGRQFSNSRSEMNVSTLELGDSALYLCASSFGRDAYNSPLHFGNGTRLTVT.

Only a few counts were recorded for this clonotype. This sequence joins TRBV7-8 and TRBJ2-5; the D is unclear. The CDR3 runs to 16 residues. With 3 bases removed from V and 1 base from J, the gap between germline ends came to 15 bases. Germline assignment: CDR1 SGHVS and CDR2 FQNEAQ. The chain's CDR3 is CASSLWGLTPQETQYF. In DNA form, the CDR3 reads TGTGCCAGCAGCTTGTGGGGTCTCACACCCCAAGAGACCCAGTACTTC.

The rearrangement links TRBV27 to TRBJ1-2; 7 nucleotides align to TRBD1. CDR3 length: 14 amino acids. Germline V gene lookup returns CDR1 MNHEY and CDR2 SMNVEV (reference sequence). J lost 3 bases, V lost 6 bases, and 7 bases had no gene match. The CDR3 spells CASRVTGADYGYTF. The CDR3 region has the DNA TGTGCCAGCAGGGTAACAGGGGCGGACTATGGCTACACCTTC.

Comment on this clonotype: A read error may be the cause here, since a much bigger clone is one base away. V usage is TRBV6-5 and J usage is TRBJ1-1; perhaps TRBD1 as D (5 bases). Germline V gene lookup returns CDR1 MNHEY and CDR2 SVGAGI. This CDR3 has 14 amino acids. V lost 8 bases to trimming and J lost 1 base, with 14 bases between them. The chain's CDR3 is CASGPEGQNTEAFF. As DNA, the CDR3 is TGTGCCAGCGGACCAGAAGGACAGAACACTGAAGCTTTCTTT.

This clonotype was recorded at least ten times. The rearrangement joins TRBV4-1 to TRBJ1-1; TRBD1 might be the D (5 bases). This CDR3 is built from 12 residues. Deletions cut 3 bases from V and 7 bases from J, with 9 bases between. Germline CDR1 is MGHRA and CDR2 is YSYEKL. The CDR3 DNA follows: TGCGCCAGCAGCCAGACTACAGGTGAAGCTTTCTTT. This translates into CASSQTTGEAFF.

V is TRBV4-1 and J is TRBJ1-5; TRBD1 agrees at 9 bases. This CDR3 spans 16 amino acids. V lost 4 bases and J lost 3; bases outside the gene matches: 7. Germline values: CDR1 MGHRA, CDR2 YSYEKL. The CDR3 region has the DNA TGCGCCAGCAGCCCAGCGACAGGGGGTTACAATCAGCCCCAGCATTTT. Translation gives CASSPATGGYNQPQHF.

On this clonotype itself: A junction boundary mismatches the germline segment, possibly from a read error. The chain employs TRBV5-6 and TRBJ2-7; D gene ambiguous. The CDR3 spans 15 residues. Looked up from germline, CDR1 is SGHDT and CDR2 is YYEEEE. CDR3 residues: CASSLDLDTAYERYF. In nucleotides, the CDR3 is TGTGCCAGCAGCTTGGACTTAGACACTGCCTACGAGCGGTACTTC.

This clonotype was seen only a few times. CDR3 sequence: CASSPGRTGLAGTSTDTQYF. The CDR3 DNA follows: TGCGCCAGCAGCCCCGGCAGGACAGGACTAGCGGGGACTAGCACAGATACGCAGTATTTT. J is TRBJ2-3 and V is TRBV4-3, with 12 bases aligning to TRBD2. The CDR3 runs to 20 residues. Germline CDR1 and CDR2: LGHNA and YSLEER. After removal of 4 bases from V and 0 bases from J, the junction contained 14 bases not matched to a gene.

This rearrangement joins TRBV7-9 to TRBJ2-7; 8 nucleotides align to TRBD2. The CDR3 sequence is 15 residues long. Germline-derived CDR1 and CDR2 are SEHNR and FQNEAQ (reference sequence). Trimming at V came to 6 bases and at J to 4 bases, leaving 11 bases not matched to a gene. CDR3 DNA sequence: TGTGCCAGCAGTTCTGTGACGGGAGGGCCTTACGAGCAGTACTTC. It translates to CASSSVTGGPYEQYF.

To note about this clonotype: A much larger clone differs by one base, so this may be a read error. This chain uses TRBV20-1 with TRBJ2-7; possible D gene TRBD2, 6 bases. The CDR3 totals 15 residues. The germline V gene encodes CDR1 DFQATT and CDR2 SNEGSKA (reference sequence). V was pared by 2 bases and J by 2 bases, with 16 bases between. The chain's CDR3 is CSARFGLTAPYEQYF. The CDR3 region has the DNA TGCAGTGCTAGATTCGGACTAACGGCCCCCTACGAGCAGTACTTC.

This clonotype was picked up many times. As DNA, the CDR3 is TGTGCCAGCACCACTCCGGGGGCGAGAGGAGAAAAACTGTTTTTT. Amino acids: CASTTPGARGEKLFF. This chain connects TRBV7-9 to TRBJ1-4, with D perhaps matching TRBD1 (6 bases). V lost 7 bases and J 8 bases, leaving 20 bases between the germline ends. This CDR3 contains 15 residues. Germline lookup yields CDR1 SEHNR and CDR2 FQNEAQ (reference sequence).

The chain recombines TRBV4-2 with TRBJ1-1, with no clear D. With 3 bases removed from V and 7 bases from J, the gap between germline ends came to 9 bases. Germline V gene sequence: CDR1 LGHNA, CDR2 YNFKEQ. The CDR3 consists of 12 residues. CDR3 nucleotide sequence: TGTGCCAGCAGCCAGGTGCGGGGTGAAGCTTTCTTT. The encoded protein is CASSQVRGEAFF.

This clonotype was detected a few times. V gene TRBV30 combines with J gene TRBJ2-3; a weak D match, TRBD1 (5 bases). This CDR3 spans 15 amino acids. V shed 3 bases and J shed 0 bases, with 13 bases lying between them. Looked up from germline, CDR1 is GTSNPN and CDR2 is SVGIG (reference sequence). CDR3 residues: CAWSGQGLSTDTQYF. The DNA of the CDR3 is TGTGCCTGGAGCGGGCAGGGCCTTAGCACAGATACGCAGTATTTT.

This chain links TRBV5-3 with TRBJ2-7, with 13 positions matching TRBD2. TRBV5-3 is reported as an ORF; its role is uncertain. The CDR3 runs 16 residues. V was pared by 8 bases and J by 3 bases, with 11 bases of the junction left unmatched. CDR3 nucleotide sequence: TGTGCCAGCAGCCAGGGACTAGCGGGACCTGACTACGAGCAGTACTTC. Protein: CASSQGLAGPDYEQYF.